This T cell receptor (beta chain) appears in the sequencing data of a study of blood T cell repertoires in COVID-19. Study overall: Acute-phase and convalescent COVID-19 samples originated in the United States, Italy and Spain. T cells, B-cell-depleted T cells, or PBMCs supplied cDNA or gDNA.

In the source study's methods: Reference gene primer amplification gave nucleated cell count estimates. TCRdb keeps only in-frame clones here, not all; method: immunoSEQ multiplex PCR. That table is the source of V, J and clone size, and D and trimming were worked out from the DNA. The table shows 250,000 or so clones, with around three quarters occurring only once. Germline V gene lookup returns CDR1 SNHLY and CDR2 FYNNEI. The germline V and J ends were trimmed by 6 bases and 4 bases, with 16 bases remaining between them. The CDR3 contains 15 residues. The sample holds a few counts of this clone. The TCR originated in an elderly woman with acute or convalescent COVID-19. This chain joins TRBV2 and TRBJ1-5, with unresolved D. Source material: peripheral blood. The CDR3 spells CASSPTGWANQPQHF. The CDR3 nucleotides are TGTGCCAGCAGCCCCACGGGATGGGCTAATCAGCCCCAGCATTTT.